The following is a T cell receptor beta chain sequence with its context. CDR3 length equals 17 residues. Trimming cost V 4 bases and J 4 bases; bases outside gene matches: 5. Germline values: CDR1 SNHLY, CDR2 FYNNEI. This record comes from a study of blood T cell repertoires in COVID-19. Background on the study: Spain, Italy and the United States supplied samples that represented acute and convalescent COVID-19. From T cells, B-cell-depleted T cells, or PBMCs came the material, which was cDNA or gDNA.

Profiled with immunoSEQ multiplex PCR; TCRdb holds only in-frame clones, not every one. Of 150,000 or so clones in the sample, more than 80% were seen once. Participants spanned ages about 18 to 100 years and resided in roughly 22 US areas. Clinical history as reported by participants underpinned cohort assignment. The clonotype comes from a man in his forties or fifties who had recovered from COVID-19. Source material: PBMCs or T cells enriched from blood (not recorded which). The chain employs TRBV2 and TRBJ2-6; 12 positions agree with TRBD2. CDR3 DNA: TGTGCCAGCAGTGGACTAGCGGGGGCAATCGGGGCCAACGTCCTGACTTTC. Protein: CASSGLAGAIGANVLTF.